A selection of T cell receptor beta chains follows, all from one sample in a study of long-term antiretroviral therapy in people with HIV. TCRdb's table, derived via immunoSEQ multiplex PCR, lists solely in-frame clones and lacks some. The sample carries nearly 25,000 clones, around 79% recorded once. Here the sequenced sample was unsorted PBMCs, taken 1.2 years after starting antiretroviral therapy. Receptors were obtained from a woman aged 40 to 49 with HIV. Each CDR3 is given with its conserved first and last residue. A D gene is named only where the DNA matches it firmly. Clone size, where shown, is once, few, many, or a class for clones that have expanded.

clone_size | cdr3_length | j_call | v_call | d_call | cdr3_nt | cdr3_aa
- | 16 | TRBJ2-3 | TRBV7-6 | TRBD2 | TGTGCCAGCAGCCCTTTAGCGGGGGGGCCGAGGAGTACGCAGTATTTT | CASSPLAGGPRSTQYF
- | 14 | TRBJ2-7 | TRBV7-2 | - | TGTGCCAGCAGCGGAGACAGGTACTCCTACGAGCAGTACTTC | CASSGDRYSYEQYF
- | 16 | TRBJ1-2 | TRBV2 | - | TGTGCCAGCAGTGAAAGTGGAACATCAGGGATCTATGGCTACACCTTC | CASSESGTSGIYGYTF
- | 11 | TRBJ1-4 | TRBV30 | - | TGTGCCTGGAGTATCCGGGAAAAACTGTTTTTT | CAWSIREKLFF
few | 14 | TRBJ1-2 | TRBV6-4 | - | TGTGCCAGCAGTGACGTGTGGGGCGCGGATGGCTACACCTTC | CASSDVWGADGYTF
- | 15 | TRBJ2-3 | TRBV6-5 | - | TGTGCCAGCAGTACGTTAGGACCGGGCACAGATACGCAGTATTTT | CASSTLGPGTDTQYF
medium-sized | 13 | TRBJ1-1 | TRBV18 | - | TGTGCCAGCTCGGGGGTAGGGGGAACTGAAGCTTTCTTT | CASSGVGGTEAFF
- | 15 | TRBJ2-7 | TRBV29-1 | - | TGCAGCGTTGAAGACCCCCGGGACTCGTCCTACGAGCAGTACTTC | CSVEDPRDSSYEQYF
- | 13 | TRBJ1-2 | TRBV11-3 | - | TGTGCCAGCAGCTTAAGGGGTTCGAGAGGCTACACCTTC | CASSLRGSRGYTF
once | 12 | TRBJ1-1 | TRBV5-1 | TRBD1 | TGCGCCAGCAGCTTCACAGGGGCTGAAGCTTTCTTT | CASSFTGAEAFF
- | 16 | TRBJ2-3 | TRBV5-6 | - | TGTGCCAGCAGCTTGCATTCCAGGAGATACACAGATACGCAGTATTTT | CASSLHSRRYTDTQYF
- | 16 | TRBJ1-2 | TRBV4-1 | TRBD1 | TGCGCCAGCAGCCAAGTAGGGACAGGTAACAACTATGGCTACACCTTC | CASSQVGTGNNYGYTF
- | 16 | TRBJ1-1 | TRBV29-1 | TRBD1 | TGCAGCGTTGAGGACAGGCGGAGGCCCCTGAACACTGAAGCTTTCTTT | CSVEDRRRPLNTEAFF
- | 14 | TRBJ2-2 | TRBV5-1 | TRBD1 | TGCGCCAGCAGGGGACAGGGTACCACCGGGGAGCTGTTTTTT | CASRGQGTTGELFF
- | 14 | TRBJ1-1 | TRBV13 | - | TGTGCCAGCGTAGGCGGGACACTGAACACTGAAGCTTTCTTT | CASVGGTLNTEAFF
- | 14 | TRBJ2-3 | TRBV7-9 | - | TGTGCCAGCAGGGAAATTCGTGGCACAGATACGCAGTATTTT | CASREIRGTDTQYF
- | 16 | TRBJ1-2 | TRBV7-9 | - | TGTGCCAGCAGCGATTCGGACAGCCGGTTTAACTATGGCTACACCTTC | CASSDSDSRFNYGYTF
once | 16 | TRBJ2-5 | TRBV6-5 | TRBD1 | TGTGCCAGCAGTTACTCCCACCCGGGACAGAAAGAGACCCAGTACTTC | CASSYSHPGQKETQYF
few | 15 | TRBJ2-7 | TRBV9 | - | TGTGCCAGCAGCGCCGGGGCGGGGGCCACCTACGAGCAGTACTTC | CASSAGAGATYEQYF
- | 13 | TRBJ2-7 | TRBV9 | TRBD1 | TGTGCCAGCAGCGATATAGACAGGGGCGAGCAGTACTTC | CASSDIDRGEQYF
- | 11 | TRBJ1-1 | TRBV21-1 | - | TGTGCCAGCAGCAACTCTCTCGCGGCTTTCTTT | CASSNSLAAFF
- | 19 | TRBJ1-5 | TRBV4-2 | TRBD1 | TGTGCCAGCAGCCAAGATAGGACAGGAGGAACCTATAGCAATCAGCCCCAGCATTTT | CASSQDRTGGTYSNQPQHF
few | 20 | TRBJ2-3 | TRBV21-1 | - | TGTGCCAGCAGCAAAGGAGTTTCGACTAGCGGGGCCCCTAGCACAGATACGCAGTATTTT | CASSKGVSTSGAPSTDTQYF
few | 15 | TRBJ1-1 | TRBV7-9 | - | TGTGCCAGCAGCCACAGTGGGATGGGGGTCTCTGAAGCTTTCTTT | CASSHSGMGVSEAFF
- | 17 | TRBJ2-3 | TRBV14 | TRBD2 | TGTGCCAGCAGCCAAGAACTAGCGGGAGGTCGTCCAGATACGCAGTATTTT | CASSQELAGGRPDTQYF
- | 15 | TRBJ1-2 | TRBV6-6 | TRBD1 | TGTGCCAGCAGTGGGGGACAGGGTGGAGACTATGGCTACACCTTC | CASSGGQGGDYGYTF
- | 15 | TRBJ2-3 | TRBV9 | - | TGTGCCAGCACCCGGACTGGGGGGAAAAGTAGTACGCAGTATTTT | CASTRTGGKSSTQYF
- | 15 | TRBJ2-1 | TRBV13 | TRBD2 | TGTGCCAGCAGCTTACCTAGCGGGGGGGCACGGGAGCAGTTCTTC | CASSLPSGGAREQFF
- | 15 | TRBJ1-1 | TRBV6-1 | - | TGTGCCAGCAGTGAATCTGGGGGTTGGAACACTGAAGCTTTCTTT | CASSESGGWNTEAFF
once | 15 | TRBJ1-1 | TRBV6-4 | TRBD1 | TGTGCCAGCAGTGACTCGCCGGGACAGGGCACTGAAGCTTTCTTT | CASSDSPGQGTEAFF
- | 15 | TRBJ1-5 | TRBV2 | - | TGTGCCAGCAGTTATATGAGGGGGGTCAATCAGCCCCAGCATTTT | CASSYMRGVNQPQHF
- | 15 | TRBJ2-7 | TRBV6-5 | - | TGTGCCAGCAGTTACCTCAGTGGTAGTACCTACGAGCAGTACTTC | CASSYLSGSTYEQYF
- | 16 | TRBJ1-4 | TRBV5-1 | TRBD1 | TGCGCCAGCAGAAAGGGGGCAGGATCAACTAATGAAAAACTGTTTTTT | CASRKGAGSTNEKLFF
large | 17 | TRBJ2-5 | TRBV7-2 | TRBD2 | TGTGCCAGCAGCTTAGGGTTACTAGCGGGGGGGAGTGAGACCCAGTACTTC | CASSLGLLAGGSETQYF
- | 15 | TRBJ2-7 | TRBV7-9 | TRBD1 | TGTGCCAGCAGCTGGGGACAGGGCCGGCCGAACGAGCAGTACTTC | CASSWGQGRPNEQYF
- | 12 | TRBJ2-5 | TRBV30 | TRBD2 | TGTGCCCGGGGGGTGGCCCGTGAGACCCAGTACTTC | CARGVARETQYF
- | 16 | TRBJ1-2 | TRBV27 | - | TGTGCCAGCAGTTCGAACTCCGGCCCGAGTAACTATGGCTACACCTTC | CASSSNSGPSNYGYTF
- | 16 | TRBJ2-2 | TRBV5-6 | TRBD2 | TGTGCCAGCAGCTTTCGGACTAGCGGATTTACCGGGGAGCTGTTTTTT | CASSFRTSGFTGELFF
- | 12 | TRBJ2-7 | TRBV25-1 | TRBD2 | TGTGCCAGCAGTAGCGGGACCTACGAGCAGTACTTC | CASSSGTYEQYF
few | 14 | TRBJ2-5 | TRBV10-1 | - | TGCGCCAGCAGTGAGGCGGGACAAGGGGGGACCCAGTACTTC | CASSEAGQGGTQYF
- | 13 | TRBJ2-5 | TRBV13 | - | TGTGCCAGCAGCTTATATAGGGGGGAGACCCAGTACTTC | CASSLYRGETQYF